This T cell receptor beta chain was retrieved from a study of cytomegalovirus exposure and HLA in healthy donors. General observations from the study: Presence/absence analyses treated sequencing depth as roughly uniform across donors. As a later analysis showed, a missense DCLRE1C variant was linked to trimming of TCR beta V- and J-genes. Analysis was performed later, and it showed HLA-associated TCR beta chains to be more clonally expanded than equally common others.

Concerning this clone: Its antigen is still unknown.

PCR amplification relied on 60 Vbeta primers (plus 13 Jbeta primers). Data came from immunoSEQ multiplex PCR; TCRdb stores just in-frame clones and leaves some out. The repertoire consists of 250,000 to 350,000 clones, with 86% occurring once and the leading ten covering around 3.7%. Germline V gene sequence: CDR1 SGHNT, CDR2 YYREEE (reference sequence). Trimming stripped 1 base from V and 1 base from J, with 12 bases between. The CDR3 runs 15 residues. The J gene is TRBJ2-7, the V gene TRBV5-4; perhaps TRBD1 as D (5 bases). The sequence came from a man aged 35 to 55 in good health and CMV-seropositive. Sequencing used PBMCs. This CDR3 is CASSLKVRDSYEQYF. The CDR3 DNA is TGTGCCAGCAGCTTGAAAGTCAGGGATTCCTACGAGCAGTACTTC.